The clone carrying this T cell receptor (beta chain) was picked up one time. The data originate from a study of blood T cell repertoires in COVID-19. The wider study: Acute and convalescent COVID-19 samples came from the United States, Italy and Spain. In each case, the material was cDNA or gDNA derived from T cells, B-cell-depleted T cells, or PBMCs.

J was trimmed by 2 bases and V by 2 bases; bases with no gene match: 2. Germline-derived CDR1 and CDR2 are SGHDN and FVKESK. This CDR3 region has 15 residues. Method: immunoSEQ multiplex PCR; TCRdb's copy keeps in-frame clones and lacks some. Of 86,000 or so clones in the sample, approximately 79% were seen once. The clonotype comes from a man between 70 and 80 years old with acute or convalescent COVID-19. Sequenced input: peripheral blood. The chain carries TRBV14 and TRBJ2-1; 8 positions agree with TRBD1. CDR3 amino acids: CASSQQGATYNEQFF. In DNA form, the CDR3 reads TGTGCCAGCAGCCAACAGGGGGCAACCTACAATGAGCAGTTCTTC.